A single sample is the source of the 3 T cell receptor beta chains below, sequenced in a study of T cells in Graves' hyperthyroidism and ophthalmopathy (dated by TCRdb to the late 2010s). Library preparation employed multiplex PCR. Sequencing was performed on an Illumina HiSeq 2000. The TCR beta CDR3 regions were amplified from RNA transcripts. A first-round RT-PCR of the TCR CDR3 used the HTBI primer set with the Qiagen OneStep RT-PCR kit. TCRdb applied fastp at Q25 and MiXCR to the public reads, then kept only in-frame beta chains. Each entry is one CDR3 protein sequence, shown with its most common DNA and genes. In this sample the table shows 500,000 to 650,000 distinct CDR3 sequences, about 14% of which occur a single time. Approximately 13% of the sample comes from the top ten. Material: blood. Receptors originate from a woman in her 50s with Graves' ophthalmopathy.

There are many counts of this clonotype. The rearrangement links TRBV4-2 to TRBJ2-7; TRBD2 matches at 8 bases. The length of the CDR3 is 18 residues. CDR1 and CDR2 from the germline V gene are LGHNA and YNFKEQ. The junction had 12 bases not matched to a gene; V was cut back by 0 bases and J by 2 bases. CDR3: CASSQDGRLTSGTYEQYF. Written as DNA, the CDR3 is TGTGCCAGCAGCCAAGATGGGAGACTAACTAGCGGAACCTACGAGCAGTACTTC.

Worth noting for this clonotype: Just one base apart from a much larger clone, this may be a read error. The J gene is TRBJ1-1, the V gene TRBV12-3 or TRBV12-4, with a tentative D call TRBD1 (6 bases). This CDR3 has 13 amino acids. The CDR3 here is CASSLNRVLQALF. The CDR3 DNA reads TGTGCCAGCAGTCTAAACAGGGTACTTCAGGCTCTCTTT.

V usage is TRBV5-1 and J usage is TRBJ1-1; no clear D gene. Looked up from germline, CDR1 is SGHRS and CDR2 is YFSETQ. Trimming took off 0 bases at V and 1 base at J, with 10 bases between the two ends. The CDR3 consists of 15 residues. Here the CDR3 reads CASSLAARPNTEAFF. The CDR3, as DNA: TGCGCCAGCAGCTTGGCGGCCCGACCGAACACTGAAGCTTTCTTT.